This T cell receptor (beta chain) was recorded in a study of blood T cells in healthy people across ages. The second PCR ran roughly 7 to 12 cycles with a sample-barcoded 5' primer and J-beta primers. The authors tagged each cDNA molecule using a template-switch adaptor with 12 random nucleotides. TCRdb recomputed calls from the 5' RACE reads with MiXCR, one row per CDR3 protein. The sample lists 600,000 or so distinct CDR3 sequences; 25% to 35% were seen once. Every sample yielded at least 6 million isolated PBMCs. This clonotype showed up just a few times. Its antigen is undetermined. Per the germline V gene, CDR1 is MNHNY and CDR2 is SVGAGI (reference sequence). V lost 8 bases and J lost 1, with 20 bases in between. CDR3 length equals 16 residues. Whole-study results and caveats: The diversity estimates, figures obtained from one million T cells, were considered underestimates.

The sequenced sample consisted of blood. The V call is TRBV6-6, the J call TRBJ1-1, with D perhaps TRBD1 (5 bases). This receptor was taken from a woman of 80 years or more in good health. The DNA of the CDR3 is TGTGCCAGCGTCCGAACCAACGGGGCCACGAACACTGAAGCTTTCTTT. Its protein product is CASVRTNGATNTEAFF.